This T cell receptor (beta chain) appears in the sequencing data of a study of CD8 T cells in ankylosing spondylitis. The CDR3 is 10 amino acids. V lost 8 bases, J lost 2 bases, and 3 bases lay in between. MiXCR was run by TCRdb on the 5' RACE reads, yielding one entry per CDR3 protein. Here the sample spans just over 300,000 distinct CDR3 sequences, roughly 20% being singletons. The TCR sequence derives from a female donor with ankylosing spondylitis or in good health (not recorded which). The chain recombines TRBV12-3 or TRBV12-4 with TRBJ1-2; no firm D call. Source material: blood, either unsorted or a sorted T cell fraction (not recorded which). The DNA for the CDR3 is TGTGCCAGCGGAAACTATGGCTACACCTTC. Translating it yields CASGNYGYTF.